Each of the 12 T cell receptor beta chains below was sequenced from the same sample in a study of blood T cell repertoires in COVID-19. TCRdb's table, derived via immunoSEQ multiplex PCR, lists solely in-frame clones and lacks some. The sample lists 410,000 or so clones, roughly 90% occurring once. The sample was peripheral blood. The receptors were sampled from a woman aged 40 to 49 with COVID-19, enrolled during active disease.

The chain is built from TRBV4-3 and TRBJ1-5, with unresolved D. There are 14 residues in the CDR3. The germline gives CDR1 LGHNA, CDR2 YSLEER. V lost 1 base and J 4 bases, leaving 8 bases between the germline ends. The CDR3 coding sequence is TGCGCCAGCAGCCAAGTGGGAGTTAATCAGCCCCAGCATTTT. It translates to CASSQVGVNQPQHF.

The V and J genes are TRBV2 and TRBJ1-5; perhaps TRBD1 as D (6 bases). This CDR3 comprises 13 residues. V gave up 7 bases and J gave up 5 bases, with 12 bases separating them. CDR1 is SNHLY and CDR2 is FYNNEI in the germline V gene. CDR3 sequence (DNA): TGTGCCAGCACCCGACAGGTTGATCAGCCCCAGCATTTT. It translates to CASTRQVDQPQHF. The variable domain in full, with the rest retrieved from reference TRBV2 and TRBJ1-5, is EPEVTQTPSHQVTQMGQEVILRCVPISNHLYFYWYRQILGQKVEFLVSFYNNEISEKSEIFDDQFSVERPDGSNFTLKIRSTKLEDSAMYFCASTRQVDQPQHFGDGTRLSIL.

The J gene is TRBJ1-5, the V gene TRBV29-1; TRBD1 is a possible D gene (5 bases). The CDR3 has 12 amino acids. Germline assignment: CDR1 SQVTM and CDR2 ANQGSEA. V was pared by 4 bases and J by 4 bases, with 8 bases between. CDR3 sequence: CSVAGRNQPQHF. Here the CDR3 DNA reads TGCAGCGTTGCAGGGAGGAATCAGCCCCAGCATTTT.

V gene TRBV6-6 combines with J gene TRBJ1-4; the D gene is possibly TRBD1 (6 bases). V was shortened by 8 bases and J by 5 bases, with 12 bases between the two germline ends. The CDR3 has 13 amino acids. Germline V lookup: CDR1 MNHNY, CDR2 SVGAGI (reference sequence). Here the CDR3 reads CASGFTGNEKLFF. CDR3 coding DNA: TGTGCCAGCGGATTTACAGGGAATGAAAAACTGTTTTTT.

The CDR3 protein is CASSEEQGVRRGYTF. DNA of the CDR3: TGTGCCAGCAGCGAGGAGCAGGGGGTGAGGAGAGGCTACACCTTC. V usage is TRBV7-2 and J usage is TRBJ1-2; 7 nucleotides line up with TRBD1. Trimming at V came to 5 bases and at J to 8 bases, leaving 14 bases not matched to a gene. Per germline, CDR1 SGHTA and CDR2 FQGNSA. This CDR3 spans 15 amino acids.

The rearrangement joins TRBV7-3 to TRBJ2-5; the D is unclear. This CDR3 is built from 14 residues. Germline V CDR1 and CDR2: SGHTA, FQGTGA. Trimming cost V 1 base and J 4 bases, with 10 bases left between them. The CDR3 DNA reads TGTGCCAGCAGCTTAAATAACATTGGAGAGACCCAGTACTTC. This sequence encodes CASSLNNIGETQYF.

The chain couples TRBV5-1 to TRBJ2-7; D is ambiguous. Germline loops: CDR1 SGHRS, CDR2 YFSETQ. The CDR3 is made up of 17 amino acids. The germline V and J ends were trimmed by 2 bases and 1 base, with 19 bases remaining between them. The CDR3 is CASSFPGNRGLSYEQYF. The CDR3 DNA sequence: TGCGCCAGCAGCTTTCCCGGAAATAGAGGATTGTCCTACGAGCAGTACTTC.

V gene TRBV9 combines with J gene TRBJ2-1, with 9 bases lining up with TRBD1. With 3 bases clipped from V and 2 bases from J, the junction kept 6 bases outside the gene matches. This CDR3 has 16 amino acids. Germline assignment: CDR1 SGDLS and CDR2 YYNGEE. The CDR3 region has the DNA TGTGCCAGCAGCGGCGGACAGGGGAAAGCCTACAATGAGCAGTTCTTC. As protein: CASSGGQGKAYNEQFF.

V usage is TRBV7-3 and J usage is TRBJ2-1; maybe TRBD2 (6 bases). This CDR3 region has 15 residues. CDR1 and CDR2 from the germline V gene are SGHTA and FQGTGA. The ends were cut back, 5 bases at V and 5 bases at J, with 16 bases in the middle. CDR3 amino acids: CASSPPGGENNEQFF. The CDR3 nucleotides are TGTGCCAGCAGCCCCCCCGGGGGAGAGAACAATGAGCAGTTCTTC.

This clone showed up just once. This chain joins TRBV6-5 and TRBJ2-5; 10 bases map to TRBD1. V lost 10 bases, J lost 5 bases, and 13 bases stayed unmatched. Per germline, CDR1 MNHEY and CDR2 SVGAGI. The CDR3 consists of 15 residues. In nucleotides, the CDR3 is TGTGCCACAACTTCCACTCGGGGACAGGGGGAGACCCAGTACTTC. This sequence encodes CATTSTRGQGETQYF.

The chain is built from TRBV5-1 and TRBJ2-2; TRBD1 agrees at 7 bases. The CDR3 contains 14 residues. Losses at the gene ends were 7 bases for V and 0 bases for J; bases not matched to a gene: 3. Germline CDR1 and CDR2: SGHRS and YFSETQ. CDR3 sequence (DNA): TGCGCCAGCCGGGACAGAACGAACACCGGGGAGCTGTTTTTT. Residues: CASRDRTNTGELFF.

This rearrangement joins TRBV29-1 to TRBJ1-1, with D possibly TRBD1 on 5 matching bases. Germline values: CDR1 SQVTM, CDR2 ANQGSEA. V was pared by 4 bases and J by 1 base, with 10 bases between. The CDR3 is 13 residues long. DNA of the CDR3: TGCAGCGTTGTCGGGGGTGGGAACACTGAAGCTTTCTTT. Its translation is CSVVGGGNTEAFF.